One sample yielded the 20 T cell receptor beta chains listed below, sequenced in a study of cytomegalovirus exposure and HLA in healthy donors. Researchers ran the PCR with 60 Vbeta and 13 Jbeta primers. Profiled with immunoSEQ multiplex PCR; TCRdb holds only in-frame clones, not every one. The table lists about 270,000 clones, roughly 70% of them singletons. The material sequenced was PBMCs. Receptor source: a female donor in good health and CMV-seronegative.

CDR3 DNA: TGCAGCGCTGACAGGGAATGGTATGGCTACACCTTC. Its protein is CSADREWYGYTF. V usage is TRBV29-1 and J usage is TRBJ1-2; 7 bases fit TRBD1. V shed 7 bases and J 5 bases; nucleotides not matched to a gene: 7. The CDR3 consists of 12 residues. Germline V CDR1 and CDR2: SQVTM, ANQGSEA. Full variable domain (missing parts from reference TRBV29-1 and TRBJ1-2): SAVISQKPSRDICQRGTSLTIQCQVDSQVTMMFWYRQQPGQSLTLIATANQGSEATYESGFVIDKFPISRPNLTFSTLTVSNMSPEDSSIYLCSADREWYGYTFGSGTRLTVV.

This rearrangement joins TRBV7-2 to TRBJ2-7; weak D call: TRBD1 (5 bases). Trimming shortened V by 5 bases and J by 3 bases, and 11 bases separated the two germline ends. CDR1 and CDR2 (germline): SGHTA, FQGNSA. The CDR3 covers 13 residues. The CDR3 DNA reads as TGTGCCAGCAGCACAGACAGAAACTACGAGCAGTACTTC. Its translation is CASSTDRNYEQYF.

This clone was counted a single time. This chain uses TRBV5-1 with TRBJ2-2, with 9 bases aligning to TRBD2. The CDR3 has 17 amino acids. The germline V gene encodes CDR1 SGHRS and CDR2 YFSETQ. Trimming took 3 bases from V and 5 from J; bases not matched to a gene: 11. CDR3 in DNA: TGCGCCAGCAGCTCCACTTTAGCGGGAGAGCTTACCGGGGAGCTGTTTTTT. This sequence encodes CASSSTLAGELTGELFF.

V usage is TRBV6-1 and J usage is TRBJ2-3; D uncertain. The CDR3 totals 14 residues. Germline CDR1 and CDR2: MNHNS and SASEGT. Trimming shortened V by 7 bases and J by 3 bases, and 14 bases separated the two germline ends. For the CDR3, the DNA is TGTGCCAGCACAAGCCTCCCCGAAACAGATACGCAGTATTTT. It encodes CASTSLPETDTQYF.

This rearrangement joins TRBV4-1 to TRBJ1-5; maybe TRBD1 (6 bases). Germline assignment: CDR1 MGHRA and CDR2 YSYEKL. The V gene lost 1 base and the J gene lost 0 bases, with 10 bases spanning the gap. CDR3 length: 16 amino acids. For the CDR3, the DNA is TGCGCCAGCAGCCAAGTCTGGGACAATAGCAATCAGCCCCAGCATTTT. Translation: CASSQVWDNSNQPQHF.

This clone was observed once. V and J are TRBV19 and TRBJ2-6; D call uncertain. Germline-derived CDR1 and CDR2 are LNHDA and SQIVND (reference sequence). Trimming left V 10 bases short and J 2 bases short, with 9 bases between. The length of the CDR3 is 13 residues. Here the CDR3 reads CATSNTGANVLTF. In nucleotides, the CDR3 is TGTGCCACCTCAAACACTGGGGCCAACGTCCTGACTTTC.

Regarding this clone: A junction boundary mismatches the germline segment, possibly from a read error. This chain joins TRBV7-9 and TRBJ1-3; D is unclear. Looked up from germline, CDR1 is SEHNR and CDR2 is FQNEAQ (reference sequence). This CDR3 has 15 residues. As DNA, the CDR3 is TGTTCCAGCAGCTTATCGGGAGGGAGTGGAAACACCATATATTTT. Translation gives CSSSLSGGSGNTIYF.

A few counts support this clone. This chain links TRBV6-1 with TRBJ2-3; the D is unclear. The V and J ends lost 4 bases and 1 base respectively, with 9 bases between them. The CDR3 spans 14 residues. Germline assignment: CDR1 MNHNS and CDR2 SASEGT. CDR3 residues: CASSGERGTDTQYF. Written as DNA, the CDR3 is TGTGCCAGCAGTGGTGAACGGGGCACAGATACGCAGTATTTT.

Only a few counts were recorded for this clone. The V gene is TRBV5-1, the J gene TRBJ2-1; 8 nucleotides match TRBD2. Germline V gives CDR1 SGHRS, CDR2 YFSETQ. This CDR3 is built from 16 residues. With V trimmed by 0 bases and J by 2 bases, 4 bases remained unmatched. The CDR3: CASSLGAGGAYNEQFF. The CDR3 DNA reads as TGCGCCAGCAGCTTGGGTGCGGGAGGCGCCTACAATGAGCAGTTCTTC. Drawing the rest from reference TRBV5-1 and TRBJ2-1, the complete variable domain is KAGVTQTPRYLIKTRGQQVTLSCSPISGHRSVSWYQQTPGQGLQFLFEYFSETQRNKGNFPGRFSGRQFSNSRSEMNVSTLELGDSALYLCASSLGAGGAYNEQFFGPGTRLTVL.

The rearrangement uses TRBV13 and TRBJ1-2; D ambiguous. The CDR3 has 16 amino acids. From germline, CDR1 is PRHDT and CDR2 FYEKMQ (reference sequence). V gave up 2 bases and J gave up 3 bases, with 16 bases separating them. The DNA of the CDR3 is TGTGCCAGCAGCTTACGCCAGTACCGCTCAGACTATGGCTACACCTTC. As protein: CASSLRQYRSDYGYTF.

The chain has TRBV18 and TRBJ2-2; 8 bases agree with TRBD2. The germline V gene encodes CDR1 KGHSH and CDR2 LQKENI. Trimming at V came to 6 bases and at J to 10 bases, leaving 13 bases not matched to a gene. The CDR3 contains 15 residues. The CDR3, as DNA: TGTGCCAGCTCGCAACTAGCGGCAAGGACTGCGGAGCTGTTTTTT. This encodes CASSQLAARTAELFF.

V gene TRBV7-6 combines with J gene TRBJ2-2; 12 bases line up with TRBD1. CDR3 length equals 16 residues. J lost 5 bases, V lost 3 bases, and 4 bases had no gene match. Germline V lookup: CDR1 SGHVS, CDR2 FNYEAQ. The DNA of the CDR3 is TGTGCCAGCAGCTTTTCGGGACAGGGGGCAACCGGGGAGCTGTTTTTT. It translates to CASSFSGQGATGELFF.

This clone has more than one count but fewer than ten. For the CDR3, the DNA is TGTGCCAGTAGGCCGGGACTAAAAGACACCATATATTTT. Its translation: CASRPGLKDTIYF. The chain carries TRBV19 and TRBJ1-3; possibly TRBD1 for D (5 bases). V was shortened by 6 bases and J by 8 bases, with 14 bases between the two germline ends. Germline V lookup: CDR1 LNHDA, CDR2 SQIVND (reference sequence). This CDR3 has 13 amino acids.

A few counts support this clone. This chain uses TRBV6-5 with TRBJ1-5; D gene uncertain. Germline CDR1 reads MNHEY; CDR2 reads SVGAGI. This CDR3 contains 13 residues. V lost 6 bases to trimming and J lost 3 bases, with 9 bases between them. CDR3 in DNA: TGTGCCAGCAGCCTACAGTACAATCAGCCCCAGCATTTT. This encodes CASSLQYNQPQHF.

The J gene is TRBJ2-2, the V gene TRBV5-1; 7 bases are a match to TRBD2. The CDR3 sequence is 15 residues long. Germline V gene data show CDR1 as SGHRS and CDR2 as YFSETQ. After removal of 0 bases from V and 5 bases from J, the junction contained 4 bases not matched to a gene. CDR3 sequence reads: CASSLAGLETGELFF. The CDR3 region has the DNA TGCGCCAGCAGCTTGGCCGGACTAGAAACCGGGGAGCTGTTTTTT.

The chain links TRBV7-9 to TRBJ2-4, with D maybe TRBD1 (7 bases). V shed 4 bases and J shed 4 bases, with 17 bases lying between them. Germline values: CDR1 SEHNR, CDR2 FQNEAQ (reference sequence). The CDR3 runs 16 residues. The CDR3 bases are TGTGCCAGCAGCTCCCCTGACAGGGAGGAAAAAAACATTCAGTACTTC. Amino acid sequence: CASSSPDREEKNIQYF.

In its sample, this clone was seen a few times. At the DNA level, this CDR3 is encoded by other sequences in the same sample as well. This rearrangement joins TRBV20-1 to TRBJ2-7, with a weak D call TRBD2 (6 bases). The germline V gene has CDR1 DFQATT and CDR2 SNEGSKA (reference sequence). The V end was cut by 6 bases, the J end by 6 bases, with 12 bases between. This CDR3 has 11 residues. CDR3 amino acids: CSARGLGEQYF. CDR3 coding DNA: TGCAGTGCCCGGGGACTCGGCGAGCAGTACTTC.

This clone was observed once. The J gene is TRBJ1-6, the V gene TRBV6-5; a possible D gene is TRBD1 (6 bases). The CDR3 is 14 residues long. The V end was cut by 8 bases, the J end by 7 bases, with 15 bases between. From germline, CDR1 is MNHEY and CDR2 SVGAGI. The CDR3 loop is CASFTPRGNSPLHF. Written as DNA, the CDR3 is TGTGCCAGCTTCACGCCCAGGGGAAATTCACCCCTCCACTTT.

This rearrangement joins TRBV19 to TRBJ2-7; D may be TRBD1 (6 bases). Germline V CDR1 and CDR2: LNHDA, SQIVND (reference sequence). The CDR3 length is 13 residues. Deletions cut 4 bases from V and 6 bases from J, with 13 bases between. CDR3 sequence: CASSRTQGTEQYF. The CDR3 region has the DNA TGTGCCAGTAGTAGAACTCAGGGGACCGAGCAGTACTTC. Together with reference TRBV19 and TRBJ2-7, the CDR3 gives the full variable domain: DGGITQSPKYLFRKEGQNVTLSCEQNLNHDAMYWYRQDPGQGLRLIYYSQIVNDFQKGDIAEGYSVSREKKESFPLTVTSAQKNPTAFYLCASSRTQGTEQYFGPGTRLTVT.

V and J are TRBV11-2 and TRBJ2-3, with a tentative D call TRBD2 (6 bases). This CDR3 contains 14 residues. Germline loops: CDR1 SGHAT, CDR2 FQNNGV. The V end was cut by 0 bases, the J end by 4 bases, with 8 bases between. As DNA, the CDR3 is TGTGCCAGCAGCTTAGACCCGGGGGCAGATACGCAGTATTTT. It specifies CASSLDPGADTQYF.